This is a list of T cell receptor beta chains from one sample in a study of identical twins. One entry per CDR3 protein results from TCRdb running MiXCR on the 5' RACE reads. Of under 1 million distinct CDR3 sequences in the sample, around 12% were seen once. These data also featured in a second study, about yellow fever vaccine responses in identical twins.

Sequences were obtained from PBMCs. Receptors were obtained from a young woman in good health. Both conserved end residues are part of each CDR3. A D gene is named only where the DNA matches it firmly. The listing skips clone size in some rows; elsewhere it reads once, few, many or a size class.

d_gene: TRBD2; j_gene: TRBJ2-2; v_gene: TRBV7-8; abundance: -; CDR3nt: TGTGCCAGCATCCCTAGTCTGCGGGAGCGCACCGGGGAGCTGTTTTTT; CDR3aa: CASIPSLRERTGELFF
d_gene: -; j_gene: TRBJ1-3; v_gene: TRBV25-1; abundance: -; CDR3nt: TGTGCCACCCTTGCTGGAAACACCATATATTTT; CDR3aa: CATLAGNTIYF
d_gene: TRBD2; j_gene: TRBJ2-3; v_gene: TRBV5-5; abundance: few; CDR3nt: TGTGCCAGCAGCTCCGCAGCGGGAGTAATAGATACGCAGTATTTT; CDR3aa: CASSSAAGVIDTQYF
d_gene: -; j_gene: TRBJ1-5; v_gene: TRBV2; abundance: -; CDR3nt: TGTGCCAGCAAACGAAATAGCAATCAGCCCCAGCATTTT; CDR3aa: CASKRNSNQPQHF
d_gene: -; j_gene: TRBJ1-2; v_gene: TRBV19; abundance: -; CDR3nt: TGTGCCAGTAGATTCTCGGGAGCTAACTATGGCTACACCTTC; CDR3aa: CASRFSGANYGYTF
d_gene: -; j_gene: TRBJ2-2; v_gene: TRBV28; abundance: -; CDR3nt: TGTGCCAGCAGTTCCCTACGGGGTATCTCCGGGGAGCTGTTTTTT; CDR3aa: CASSSLRGISGELFF
d_gene: -; j_gene: TRBJ2-2; v_gene: TRBV29-1; abundance: many; CDR3nt: TGCAGCGTTGGGCCTACAGGGATCAAGGCCGGGGAGCTGTTTTTT; CDR3aa: CSVGPTGIKAGELFF
d_gene: -; j_gene: TRBJ1-5; v_gene: TRBV12-3/TRBV12-4; abundance: few; CDR3nt: TGTGCCAGCAGCTTGGACAGCTATAGCAATCAGCCCCAGCATTTT; CDR3aa: CASSLDSYSNQPQHF
d_gene: -; j_gene: TRBJ1-2; v_gene: TRBV5-1; abundance: -; CDR3nt: TGCGCCAGCAGCCCCGATCTCGCGCGGGGCCCAAACTATGGCTACACCTTC; CDR3aa: CASSPDLARGPNYGYTF
d_gene: TRBD2; j_gene: TRBJ2-1; v_gene: TRBV20-1; abundance: few; CDR3nt: TGCAGTGCTAGCTCTAGCGGGAGGTACAATGAGCAGTTCTTC; CDR3aa: CSASSSGRYNEQFF
d_gene: TRBD1; j_gene: TRBJ2-3; v_gene: TRBV6-5; abundance: -; CDR3nt: TGTGCCAGCAGTTGGATAGCCTCCGGGACAGGGCGCGCAGATACGCAGTATTTT; CDR3aa: CASSWIASGTGRADTQYF
d_gene: TRBD1; j_gene: TRBJ1-5; v_gene: TRBV15; abundance: -; CDR3nt: TGTGCCACCATGGCAGGGGGCAAGGGTGGGAGCAATCAGCCCCAGCATTTT; CDR3aa: CATMAGGKGGSNQPQHF
d_gene: -; j_gene: TRBJ2-2; v_gene: TRBV2; abundance: few; CDR3nt: TGTGCCAGCATCCCACAGGGCGGATCGAACACCGGGGAGCTGTTTTTT; CDR3aa: CASIPQGGSNTGELFF
d_gene: -; j_gene: TRBJ1-2; v_gene: TRBV21-1; abundance: few; CDR3nt: TGTGCCAGCTCCCACCGACAGGTCCGCTTCTATGGCTACACCTTC; CDR3aa: CASSHRQVRFYGYTF
d_gene: -; j_gene: TRBJ2-7; v_gene: TRBV19; abundance: few; CDR3nt: TGTGCCAGTACCGATCCCCCGGACAGTTACGAGCAGTACTTC; CDR3aa: CASTDPPDSYEQYF
d_gene: -; j_gene: TRBJ2-1; v_gene: TRBV15; abundance: many; CDR3nt: TGTGCCACCAGCAGAGGTTCATTTGGGTGGGACAATGAGCAGTTCTTC; CDR3aa: CATSRGSFGWDNEQFF
d_gene: TRBD1; j_gene: TRBJ1-6; v_gene: TRBV12-3/TRBV12-4; abundance: many; CDR3nt: TGTGCCAGCAGTTTGGGGACAGAGAATTCACCCCTCCACTTT; CDR3aa: CASSLGTENSPLHF
d_gene: TRBD2; j_gene: TRBJ2-3; v_gene: TRBV12-3/TRBV12-4; abundance: few; CDR3nt: TGTGCCAGTCCACCCGGGACTAGCGGAAGCACAGATACGCAGTATTTT; CDR3aa: CASPPGTSGSTDTQYF
d_gene: TRBD1; j_gene: TRBJ1-2; v_gene: TRBV29-1; abundance: -; CDR3nt: TGCAGCGTTGAAGATTCGGCCCTGGACAGGGGAAACTATGGCTACACCTTC; CDR3aa: CSVEDSALDRGNYGYTF
d_gene: TRBD1; j_gene: TRBJ2-5; v_gene: TRBV7-2; abundance: many; CDR3nt: TGTGCCAGCAGCTTATGGCAGGGGGCGGTTGAGACCCAGTACTTC; CDR3aa: CASSLWQGAVETQYF
d_gene: TRBD2; j_gene: TRBJ2-3; v_gene: TRBV7-9; abundance: few; CDR3nt: TGTGCCAGCACCTTGGGTCAATTGGCGGGAGCGGCAGATACGCAGTATTTT; CDR3aa: CASTLGQLAGAADTQYF
d_gene: TRBD1; j_gene: TRBJ1-5; v_gene: TRBV7-9; abundance: -; CDR3nt: TGTGCCAGCAGCTTATTTACAGGGGGTCGGAATCAGCCCCAGCATTTT; CDR3aa: CASSLFTGGRNQPQHF